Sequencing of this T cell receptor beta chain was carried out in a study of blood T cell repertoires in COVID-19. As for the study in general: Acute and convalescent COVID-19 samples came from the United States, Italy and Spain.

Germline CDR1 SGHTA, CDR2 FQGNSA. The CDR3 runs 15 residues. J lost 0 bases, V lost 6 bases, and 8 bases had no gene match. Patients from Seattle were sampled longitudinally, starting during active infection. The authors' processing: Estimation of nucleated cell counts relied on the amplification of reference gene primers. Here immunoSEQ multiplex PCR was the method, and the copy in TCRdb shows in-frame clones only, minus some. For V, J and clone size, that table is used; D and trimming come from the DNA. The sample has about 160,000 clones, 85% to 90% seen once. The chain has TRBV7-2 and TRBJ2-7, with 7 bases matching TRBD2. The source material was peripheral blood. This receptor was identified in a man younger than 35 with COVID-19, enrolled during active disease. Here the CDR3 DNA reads TGTGCCAGCAGTCCTAGGGCTAGCGGCTCCTACGAGCAGTACTTC. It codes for CASSPRASGSYEQYF.